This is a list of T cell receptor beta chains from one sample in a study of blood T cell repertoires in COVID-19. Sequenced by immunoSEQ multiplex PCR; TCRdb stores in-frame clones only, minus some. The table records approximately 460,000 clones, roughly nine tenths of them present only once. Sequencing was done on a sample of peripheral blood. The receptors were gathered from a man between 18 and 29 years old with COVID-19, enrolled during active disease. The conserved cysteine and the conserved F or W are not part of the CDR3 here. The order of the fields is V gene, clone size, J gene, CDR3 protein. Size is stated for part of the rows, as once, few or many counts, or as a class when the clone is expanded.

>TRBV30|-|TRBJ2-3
AWSFRVTHGTDTQY
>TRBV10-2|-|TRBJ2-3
ASSEGTTTDTQY
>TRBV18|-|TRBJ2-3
ASSPQSTDTQY
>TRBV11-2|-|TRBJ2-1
ASSLVGYYNEQF
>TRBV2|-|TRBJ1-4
ASSQTTTNEKLF
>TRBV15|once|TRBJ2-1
ATSRDRGRGNEQF
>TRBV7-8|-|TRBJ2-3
ASSLFAGEGTDTQY
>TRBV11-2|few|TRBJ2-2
ASSPNTGELF
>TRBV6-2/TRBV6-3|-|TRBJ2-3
ASSRSGRALADTQY
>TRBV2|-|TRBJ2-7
ASSEGPPYEQY
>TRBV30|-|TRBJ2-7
AWSVLETSGRKGYYYEQY
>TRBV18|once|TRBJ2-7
ASSPQHGEWYEQY
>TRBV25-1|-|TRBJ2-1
ASIRGGSYNEQF
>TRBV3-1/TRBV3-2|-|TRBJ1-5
ASSQNRGRQPQH
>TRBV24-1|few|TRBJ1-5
ATSGGTGQPQH
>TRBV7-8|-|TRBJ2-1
ASSQRTSGGDEQF
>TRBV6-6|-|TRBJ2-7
ASSPNIERQSQY
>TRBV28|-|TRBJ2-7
ASSSLGTYEQY
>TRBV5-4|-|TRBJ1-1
ASRTGNTEAF
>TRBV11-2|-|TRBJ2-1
ASSLELAAYNEQF
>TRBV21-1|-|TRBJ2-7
ASSKGDEGAKGGREQY
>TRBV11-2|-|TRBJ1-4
ASSLDADRPREKLF
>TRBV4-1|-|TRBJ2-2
ASSRGTGETGELF